These 14 T cell receptor beta chains came from one sample sequenced in a study of spatial heterogeneity in lung cancer. In TCRdb, the 5' RACE reads were re-called with MiXCR into one record per CDR3 protein. The table has 9,000 to 9,500 distinct CDR3 sequences, approximately 8% seen once. These receptors have no identified antigens. Time point meaning: sample taken at primary tumor resection. Points from the study as a whole: Counts of expanded alpha and beta TCRs within tumors tracked the tumor nonsynonymous mutation count.

The sample consisted of lung tumor tissue, taken at surgery. Receptors originate from a male donor with early-stage non-small cell lung cancer.

This clonotype has ten or more counts. The gene calls are TRBV7-6 and TRBJ2-3, with a tentative D call TRBD1 (5 bases). V gave up 2 bases and J gave up 1 base, with 13 bases separating them. Germline CDR1 reads SGHVS; CDR2 reads FNYEAQ. The CDR3 loop spans 16 amino acids. The CDR3 region is CASSLRGHVGTDTQYF. The CDR3 DNA is TGTGCCAGCAGCTTAAGGGGCCACGTGGGCACAGATACGCAGTATTTT.

Note on this clonotype: This may stem from a read error, because a much larger clone lies one nucleotide away. The chain couples TRBV27 to TRBJ2-3; no definite D call. The CDR3 totals 11 residues. Germline CDR1 reads MNHEY; CDR2 reads SMNVEV (reference sequence). The CDR3 coding sequence is TGTGCCAGCACTTTAGCAGATACGCGGTATTTT. This encodes CASTLADTRYF.

This clonotype was seen ten or more times. This chain uses TRBV11-3 with TRBJ2-3; D gene unclear. From germline, CDR1 is SGHNT and CDR2 YENEEA. V shed 0 bases and J shed 7 bases, with 8 bases lying between them. This CDR3 comprises 13 residues. The CDR3 is CASSLDRLNTQYF. CDR3 in DNA: TGTGCCAGCAGCTTAGATCGGTTAAATACGCAGTATTTT.

The chain carries TRBV30 and TRBJ2-7; 11 nucleotides match TRBD1. The CDR3 spans 14 residues. The germline gives CDR1 GTSNPN, CDR2 SVGIG (reference sequence). J gave up 7 bases and V 3 bases, and 8 bases lay outside the gene matches. CDR3 coding DNA: TGTGCCTGGAGGAGAGGACAGGGGGCTCGGGAGCAGTACTTC. Residues: CAWRRGQGAREQYF.

This clonotype occurred many times. This sequence joins TRBV6-6 and TRBJ2-1, with 9 nucleotides matching TRBD2. The V and J ends lost 0 bases and 2 bases, in that order; junction bases with no gene match: 2. The CDR3 length is 16 residues. CDR1 MNHNY and CDR2 SVGAGI come from the germline V gene (reference sequence). The CDR3 spells CASSYSIAGAYNEQFF. CDR3 DNA sequence: TGTGCCAGCAGTTACTCCATAGCGGGAGCCTACAATGAGCAGTTCTTC.

This clonotype showed up just a few times. The rearrangement links TRBV14 to TRBJ2-3; 8 nucleotides align to TRBD1. With 1 base clipped from V and 0 bases from J, the junction kept 9 bases outside the gene matches. The CDR3 runs to 18 residues. CDR1 is SGHDN, CDR2 FVKESK, per germline. In DNA, the CDR3 is TGTGCCAGCAGCCAAGTCGACAGGGGACGACTAAGCACAGATACGCAGTATTTT. Its translation: CASSQVDRGRLSTDTQYF.

The V and J genes are TRBV12-3 or TRBV12-4 and TRBJ1-5; the D is unclear. The V end lost 5 bases, the J end lost 2 bases, and 7 bases lay between the germline ends. The CDR3 loop spans 13 amino acids. The CDR3 DNA reads TGTGCCAGCAGTCAGGAGGGCAATCAGCCCCAGCATTTT. This sequence encodes CASSQEGNQPQHF.

This clonotype was counted only a few times. This chain links TRBV3-1 with TRBJ1-6; D perhaps matches TRBD1 (6 bases). The CDR3 has 14 residues. With 4 bases removed from V and 7 bases from J, the gap between germline ends came to 11 bases. The germline V gene has CDR1 LGHDT and CDR2 YNNKEL (reference sequence). CDR3 nucleotides: TGTGCCAGCAGCCCCCTCGGACAGAATTCACCCCTCCACTTT. Translation: CASSPLGQNSPLHF.

This clonotype was counted at least ten times. The chain combines TRBV10-3 with TRBJ1-2; TRBD1 matches 7 bases. V lost 0 bases and J lost 6; bases outside the gene matches: 1. This CDR3 is built from 13 residues. Looked up from germline, CDR1 is ENHRY and CDR2 is SYGVKD. The CDR3 here is CAISESGGHGYTF. CDR3 DNA sequence: TGTGCCATCAGTGAGTCAGGGGGCCATGGCTACACCTTC.

The CDR3 DNA reads as TGCGCCAGCAGCCTCAGGGATATCAACACCGGGGAGCTGTTTTTT. It is translated as CASSLRDINTGELFF. The V call is TRBV4-1, the J call TRBJ2-2; a weak D match, TRBD1 (5 bases). The CDR3 extends over 15 amino acids. Germline loops: CDR1 MGHRA, CDR2 YSYEKL. With 4 bases removed from V and 2 bases from J, the gap between germline ends came to 11 bases.

Many counts were recorded for this clonotype. V is TRBV5-4 and J is TRBJ1-6, with a possible D match to TRBD1 (5 bases). Germline-derived CDR1 and CDR2 are SGHNT and YYREEE (reference sequence). V lost 5 bases, J lost 7 bases, and 13 bases lay in between. CDR3 size: 14 residues. The DNA for the CDR3 is TGTGCCAGCAGAAAGACAGCGGGGAATTCACCCCTCCACTTT. Translated, it gives CASRKTAGNSPLHF.

This clonotype came up a few times. CDR3 region: CASSYSSGGTGNTIYF. The CDR3 nucleotides read TGTGCCAGCAGTTACTCGAGCGGGGGAACTGGAAACACCATATATTTT. This sequence joins TRBV6-6 and TRBJ1-3; TRBD1 might be the D (5 bases). CDR1 and CDR2 (germline): MNHNY, SVGAGI (reference sequence). The CDR3 spans 16 residues. V shed 0 bases and J shed 2 bases, with 11 bases lying between them.

This clonotype was detected a few times. The rearrangement uses TRBV6-6 and TRBJ1-4, with D perhaps matching TRBD1 (5 bases). Trimming left V 4 bases short and J 4 bases short, with 10 bases between. CDR1 MNHNY and CDR2 SVGAGI come from the germline V gene (reference sequence). This CDR3 has 14 amino acids. CDR3 DNA: TGTGCCAGCAGTTCCGGGGGGGGTAATGAAAAACTGTTTTTT. Amino acid sequence: CASSSGGGNEKLFF.

This clonotype occurred many times. For the CDR3, the DNA is TGCAGTGCTGGGGACAGGGCTATCCCGACTGAAGCTTTCTTT. Encoded protein: CSAGDRAIPTEAFF. V and J are TRBV20-1 and TRBJ1-1; 9 bases are a match to TRBD1. Germline CDR1 is DFQATT and CDR2 is SNEGSKA (reference sequence). The CDR3 consists of 14 residues. The ends lost 5 bases at V and 5 bases at J; junction bases unmatched: 9.